The 18 T cell receptor beta chains below come from one sample, sequenced in a study of T cell changes during pregnancy in multiple sclerosis. Only in-frame clones appear in the TCRdb table, and some are missing; sequencing was by immunoSEQ multiplex PCR. This sample has 40,000 to 55,000 clones, with 90% found just once. The source was peripheral blood, collected in the first trimester of pregnancy. The receptors shown here come from a female donor in good health, enrolled as a control in a pregnancy study.

The genes are TRBV11-1 and TRBJ2-2, with a weak D call TRBD2 (6 bases). CDR3 size: 15 residues. Germline V gene lookup returns CDR1 SGHAT and CDR2 FQDESV (reference sequence). V lost 2 bases, J lost 2 bases, and 9 bases lay in between. Here the CDR3 reads CASSLRGTNTGELFF. CDR3 DNA: TGTGCCAGCAGCTTACGGGGGACCAACACCGGGGAGCTGTTTTTT.

This chain uses TRBV9 with TRBJ2-3; the match to TRBD1 covers 10 bases. With V trimmed by 3 bases and J by 4 bases, 8 bases remained unmatched. CDR1 is SGDLS and CDR2 is YYNGEE in the germline V gene. CDR3 size: 16 residues. The CDR3 sequence is CASSERGDRGPDTQYF. As DNA, the CDR3 is TGTGCCAGCAGCGAAAGGGGGGACAGGGGACCAGATACGCAGTATTTT.

The chain employs TRBV25-1 and TRBJ2-3, with D perhaps TRBD2 (6 bases). V lost 2 bases, J lost 4 bases, and 13 bases lay in between. The CDR3 length is 15 residues. The germline V gene encodes CDR1 MGHDK and CDR2 SYGVNS. CDR3 sequence (DNA): TGTGCCAGCAGTGAAACGGGGGTGAGCGCAGATACGCAGTATTTT. This translates into CASSETGVSADTQYF.

The chain combines TRBV27 with TRBJ2-2; tentatively, D is TRBD2 (7 bases). Germline loops: CDR1 MNHEY, CDR2 SMNVEV (reference sequence). This CDR3 comprises 16 residues. V lost 2 bases and J 3 bases, leaving 13 bases between the germline ends. The CDR3 DNA is TGTGCCAGCAGTTTAAAGGGGGGGCCCTACACCGGGGAGCTGTTTTTT. Translation: CASSLKGGPYTGELFF.

The chain recombines TRBV19 with TRBJ2-3, with 7 bases fitting TRBD1. V trimming: 4 bases; J trimming: 3 bases; junction bases outside the gene matches: 16. This CDR3 has 18 amino acids. Germline V gene lookup returns CDR1 LNHDA and CDR2 SQIVND (reference sequence). For the CDR3, the DNA is TGTGCCAGTAGTAAAAAACCAACAGGGGCTAGATCGACAGATACGCAGTATTTT. It specifies CASSKKPTGARSTDTQYF.

The CDR3 sequence is CASSQATGGYNEQFF. The CDR3 DNA follows: TGTGCCAGCAGCCAGGCGACAGGGGGTTACAATGAGCAGTTCTTC. This chain uses TRBV14 with TRBJ2-1, with 9 bases fitting TRBD1. Germline-derived CDR1 and CDR2 are SGHDN and FVKESK. The CDR3 runs 15 residues. J gave up 4 bases and V 3 bases, and 4 bases lay outside the gene matches.

The chain employs TRBV5-5 and TRBJ2-3; 10 bases align to TRBD2. J gave up 4 bases and V 7 bases, and 9 bases lay outside the gene matches. Germline assignment: CDR1 SGHKS and CDR2 YYEKEE (reference sequence). This CDR3 spans 15 amino acids. The CDR3: CASQRLAGVSDTQYF. In DNA form, the CDR3 reads TGTGCCAGCCAAAGGCTAGCGGGGGTTTCAGATACGCAGTATTTT. The full variable domain, with the rest looked up from reference TRBV5-5 and TRBJ2-3, is DAGVTQSPTHLIKTRGQQVTLRCSPISGHKSVSWYQQVLGQGPQFIFQYYEKEERGRGNFPDRFSARQFPNYSSELNVNALLLGDSALYLCASQRLAGVSDTQYFGPGTRLTVL.

This chain connects TRBV9 to TRBJ2-7; 9 nucleotides agree with TRBD2. The germline V gene has CDR1 SGDLS and CDR2 YYNGEE. This CDR3 has 17 residues. The V gene end was trimmed by 1 base and the J gene end by 6 bases; junction bases not matched to a gene: 14. This CDR3 is CASSVTSAGGLRGEQYF. The CDR3, as DNA: TGTGCCAGCAGCGTAACCTCGGCGGGGGGGCTGCGGGGCGAGCAGTACTTC.

The chain combines TRBV28 with TRBJ2-3; weak D call: TRBD2 (5 bases). Germline lookup yields CDR1 MDHEN and CDR2 SYDVKM. This CDR3 comprises 12 residues. Trimming took 3 bases from V and 4 from J, leaving 5 bases between them. The CDR3 DNA reads as TGTGCCAGCAGTTTGGACTCAGATACGCAGTATTTT. This codes for CASSLDSDTQYF. The full variable domain, in which reference TRBV28 and TRBJ2-3 provide the parts outside the CDR3, is DVKVTQSSRYLVKRTGEKVFLECVQDMDHENMFWYRQDPGLGLRLIYFSYDVKMKEKGDIPEGYSVSREKKERFSLILESASTNQTSMYLCASSLDSDTQYFGPGTRLTVL.

The rearrangement joins TRBV18 to TRBJ1-4; no clear D. Germline-derived CDR1 and CDR2 are KGHSH and LQKENI. Trimming cost V 2 bases and J 8 bases, with 9 bases left between them. The CDR3 runs to 13 residues. The CDR3 spells CASSPAPGEKLFF. The CDR3 nucleotides are TGTGCCAGCTCACCAGCTCCGGGAGAAAAACTGTTTTTT.

V usage is TRBV5-1 and J usage is TRBJ1-3; possible D gene TRBD1, 6 bases. The CDR3 totals 17 residues. V was cut by 1 base and J by 0 bases, with 14 bases left in between. From germline, CDR1 is SGHRS and CDR2 YFSETQ. DNA of the CDR3: TGCGCCAGCAGCTTGAGGACCGGACAGCACTCTGGAAACACCATATATTTT. The encoded protein is CASSLRTGQHSGNTIYF.

V and J are TRBV5-1 and TRBJ2-5; TRBD2 agrees at 10 bases. V shed 4 bases, J shed 2 bases, and the junction held 5 bases outside the gene matches. The CDR3 is 15 amino acids. Germline assignment: CDR1 SGHRS and CDR2 YFSETQ. CDR3 sequence reads: CASSRVSGGQETQYF. The CDR3 DNA is TGCGCCAGCAGCAGAGTTAGCGGGGGGCAAGAGACCCAGTACTTC.

In its sample, this clone is medium-sized (0.01 to 0.1%). The chain carries TRBV29-1 and TRBJ1-1, with D maybe TRBD1 (6 bases). The V end was cut by 2 bases, the J end by 4 bases, with 8 bases between. The CDR3 extends over 12 amino acids. CDR1 is SQVTM and CDR2 is ANQGSEA in the germline V gene. The CDR3 coding sequence is TGCAGCGTTGAACAGGGGAGCACTGAAGCTTTCTTT. Translated, it gives CSVEQGSTEAFF.

The genes are TRBV7-6 and TRBJ2-1, with TRBD2 identical over 13 bases. The CDR3 is 18 residues long. Germline assignment: CDR1 SGHVS and CDR2 FNYEAQ. V lost 2 bases to trimming and J lost 8 bases; unmatched junction nucleotides: 12. The CDR3 bases are TGTGCCAGCAGCTTACCATCCAGGACTAGCGGGAGCGTGGATGAGCAGTTCTTC. It is translated as CASSLPSRTSGSVDEQFF.

The J gene is TRBJ1-1, the V gene TRBV29-1; D is unresolved. The length of the CDR3 is 16 residues. Germline lookup yields CDR1 SQVTM and CDR2 ANQGSEA. The germline V and J ends were trimmed by 3 bases and 2 bases, with 19 bases remaining between them. The CDR3 reads CSVDVQVFPKNTEAFF. Written as DNA, the CDR3 is TGCAGCGTTGACGTGCAGGTTTTCCCTAAAAACACTGAAGCTTTCTTT.

The V and J genes are TRBV28 and TRBJ1-2; D gene uncertain. This CDR3 contains 14 residues. Germline V lookup: CDR1 MDHEN, CDR2 SYDVKM. Trimming pared 6 bases from V and 6 bases from J, leaving 17 bases between. The CDR3 bases are TGTGCCAGCAGGCTGAGCCAGGCGGGGAATGGCTACACCTTC. Residues: CASRLSQAGNGYTF.

The chain has TRBV5-4 and TRBJ1-5; no firm D call. V lost 3 bases to trimming and J lost 6 bases, with 13 bases between them. Germline lookup yields CDR1 SGHNT and CDR2 YYREEE (reference sequence). This CDR3 spans 14 amino acids. The CDR3 protein is CASSSGREGQPQHF. DNA of the CDR3: TGTGCCAGCAGCTCTGGACGGGAGGGTCAGCCCCAGCATTTT.

This chain links TRBV18 with TRBJ2-7; 10 nucleotides agree with TRBD2. The CDR3 length is 16 residues. Germline CDR1 KGHSH, CDR2 LQKENI. The trim removed 0 bases at V and 4 bases at J, leaving 6 bases unmatched. The CDR3 sequence is CASSPPIAGGTYEQYF. CDR3 sequence (DNA): TGTGCCAGCTCACCACCTATAGCGGGGGGAACTTACGAGCAGTACTTC.